The present TCR beta chain was sequenced within a study of Graves' ophthalmopathy and Graves' hyperthyroidism (dated by TCRdb to 2017 to 2018). Study-wide context: Peripheral blood was collected before any treatment was given, at the time of initial diagnosis. TCR beta repertoire signatures were used to distinguish Graves' ophthalmopathy from Graves' hyperthyroidism and to predict progression to ophthalmopathy. In total, around 130 blood samples were TCR-sequenced: some 43 ophthalmopathy, some 75 hyperthyroidism and approximately 17 hyperthyroidism-to-ophthalmopathy patients. To explore V-J signatures that separate ophthalmopathy from hyperthyroidism, a discovery set of approximately 100 patients was enrolled, consisting of 43 with ophthalmopathy and about 60 with stable hyperthyroidism. The independent validation cohort included around 19 hyperthyroidism patients plus 17 patients who later progressed from hyperthyroidism to ophthalmopathy. In six hyperthyroidism patients, the T-cell repertoire of thyroid tissue was compared with the T-cell repertoire of blood. Following sample collection, hyperthyroidism patients were given methimazole at a starting dose of 30 mg daily, and ophthalmopathy patients were given high-dose intravenous methylprednisolone.

There are a few counts of this clonotype. Its binding antigen is unknown. Per-nucleotide qualities are absent, and no much larger clonotype sits a single base away. Ophthalmopathy patients had moderately to severely active disease, Clinical Activity Score of at least 3, NOSPECS grade of at least 4, and disease duration under 3 months. Patients with other autoimmune diseases, uncontrolled infections, pregnancy or lactation were excluded from the study. Diagnosis was based on clinical symptoms, serum thyroxine, TRAb, thyroid ultrasound and orbital computed tomography. Ficoll-Paque density gradient centrifugation was used to isolate PBMCs from approximately 11 ml of fresh peripheral blood. Trizol reagent was used to extract the total RNA, and its quality was then checked on an Agilent 2100 Bioanalyzer. Results and caveats for the whole study, not just this receptor: Among expanded thyroid clonotypes with frequency above 0.001, most also showed up in blood, which suggests that blood repertoires may reflect the thyroid immune response. No statistical method was used to set the sample size in advance, and the investigators knew which group each participant was assigned to. In cross-validation, the 13-signature model distinguished ophthalmopathy from stable hyperthyroidism with about 90% sensitivity and approximately 81% specificity, while in the test set the corresponding values were around 79% and 71%. In validation, the model predicted ophthalmopathy progression with 55% to 71% sensitivity and about 73% specificity; roughly 12 predicted patients were CT-confirmed with GO in a median of approximately six months.

V is trimmed back by 8 bases and J by 4 bases, and the junction contains 2 bases that no gene match accounts for. Counted from cysteine to phenylalanine, this CDR3 has 13 amino acids. Only the CDR3 region is kept as DNA, spanning 39 bases read in frame from base 1. Reading the germline V gene (reference sequence) gives CDR1 MNHNY and CDR2 SVGAGI. For repertoire sequencing, TCR beta CDR3 regions were amplified from RNA transcripts. The first round of RT-PCR was done with HTBI primers and the Qiagen OneStep RT-PCR kit, and was followed by a second round of multiplex PCR, then size selection and purification. Libraries were sequenced paired-end with 100 bp reads on an Illumina HiSeq2000. Concerning the study's data processing: Reads were processed with SOAPnuke, discarding reads with adapters, uncalled bases, mean Phred below 15, or no exact constant-primer or identifier match. High-quality paired reads were merged with COPE v1.2.5. Unique nucleotide sequences were defined as clonotypes and aligned to IMGT TRB V, D and J references using MiTCR v1.1. Analysis was restricted to V-J combinations with a frequency above 0.0001, which covered 99% to 99.2% of repertoires. For each V-J combination, a TCR clonal expansion and chaos score was defined as F50 clonal expansion divided by the chaos observed in the TCRdist matrix. Features were reduced by Welch's t-statistics and random forest to over 10 V-J combinations, which fed a naive Bayes classifier. The similarity between thyroid and blood repertoires was quantified using the Morisita-Horn index. TCRdb redid the processing of the public reads, applying fastp at Q25 and MiXCR, and retained in-frame beta chains. Every CDR3 protein is listed once, alongside the most common genes and DNA of its rows. TCRdb, not the original authors, processed these V and J calls. The sample table holds around 670,000 distinct CDR3 sequences, of which 40% were seen once. The ten top clones hold less than 55% of the sample.

The chain employs TRBV6-6 and TRBJ1-4; TRBD1 agrees with 9 junctional bases. This TCR was recovered from an adult man with Graves' ophthalmopathy. The material sequenced was peripheral blood. The CDR3 loop reads CASWTGVNEKLFF. The nucleotides are TGTGCCAGCTGGACAGGGGTTAATGAAAAACTGTTTTTT.